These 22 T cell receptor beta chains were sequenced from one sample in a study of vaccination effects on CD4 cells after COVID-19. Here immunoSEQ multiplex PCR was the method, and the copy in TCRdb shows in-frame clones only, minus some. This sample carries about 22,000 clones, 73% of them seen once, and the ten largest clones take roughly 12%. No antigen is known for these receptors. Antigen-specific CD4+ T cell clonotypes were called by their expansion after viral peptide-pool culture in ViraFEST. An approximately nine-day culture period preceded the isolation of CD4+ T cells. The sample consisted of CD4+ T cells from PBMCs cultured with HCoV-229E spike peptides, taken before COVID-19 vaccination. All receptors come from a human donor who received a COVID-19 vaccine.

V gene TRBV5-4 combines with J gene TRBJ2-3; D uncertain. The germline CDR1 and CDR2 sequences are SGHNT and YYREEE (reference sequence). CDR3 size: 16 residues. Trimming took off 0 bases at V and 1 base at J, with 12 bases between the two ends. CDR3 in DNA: TGTGCCAGCAGCTTGGTAGTCGGGCGGCGCACAGATACGCAGTATTTT. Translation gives CASSLVVGRRTDTQYF.

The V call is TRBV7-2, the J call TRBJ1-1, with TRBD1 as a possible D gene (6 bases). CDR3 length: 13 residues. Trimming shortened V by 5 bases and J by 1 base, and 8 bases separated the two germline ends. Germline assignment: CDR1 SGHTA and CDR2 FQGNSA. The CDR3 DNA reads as TGTGCCAGCAGCATCAGGGGGAACACTGAAGCTTTCTTT. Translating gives CASSIRGNTEAFF. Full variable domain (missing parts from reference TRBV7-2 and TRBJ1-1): GAGVSQSPSNKVTEKGKDVELRCDPISGHTALYWYRQSLGQGLEFLIYFQGNSAPDKSGLPSDRFSAERTGGSVSTLTIQRTQQEDSAVYLCASSIRGNTEAFFGQGTRLTVV.

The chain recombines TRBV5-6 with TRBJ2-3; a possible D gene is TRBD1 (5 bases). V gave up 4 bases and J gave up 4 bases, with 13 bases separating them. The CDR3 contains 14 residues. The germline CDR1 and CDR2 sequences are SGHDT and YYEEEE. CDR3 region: CASSPLGAADTQYF. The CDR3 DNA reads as TGTGCCAGCAGCCCCCTTGGGGCTGCAGATACGCAGTATTTT.

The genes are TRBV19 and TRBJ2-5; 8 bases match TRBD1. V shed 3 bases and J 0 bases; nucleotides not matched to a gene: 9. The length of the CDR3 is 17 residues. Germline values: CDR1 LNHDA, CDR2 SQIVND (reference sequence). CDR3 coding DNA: TGTGCCAGTAGTATGTACCCACAGGGGGTTGACCAAGAGACCCAGTACTTC. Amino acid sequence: CASSMYPQGVDQETQYF.

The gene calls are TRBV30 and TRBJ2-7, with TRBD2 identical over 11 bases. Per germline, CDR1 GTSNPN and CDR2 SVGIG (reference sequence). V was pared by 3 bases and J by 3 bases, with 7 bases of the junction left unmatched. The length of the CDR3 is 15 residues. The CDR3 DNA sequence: TGTGCCTGGAGGAACCTAGCGGGGGGACTCTACGAGCAGTACTTC. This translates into CAWRNLAGGLYEQYF.

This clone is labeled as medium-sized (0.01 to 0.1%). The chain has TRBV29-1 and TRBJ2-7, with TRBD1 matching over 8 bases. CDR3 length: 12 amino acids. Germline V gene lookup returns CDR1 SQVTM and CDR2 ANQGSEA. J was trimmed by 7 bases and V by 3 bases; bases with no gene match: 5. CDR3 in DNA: TGCAGCGTTGACAGGACAGGGAATGAGCAGTACTTC. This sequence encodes CSVDRTGNEQYF.

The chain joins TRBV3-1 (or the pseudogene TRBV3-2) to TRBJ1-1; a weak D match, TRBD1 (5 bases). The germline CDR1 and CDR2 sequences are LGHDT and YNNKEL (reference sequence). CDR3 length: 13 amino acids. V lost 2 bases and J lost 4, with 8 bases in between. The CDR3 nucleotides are TGTGCCAGCAGCCAATCGGGGGGCACTGAAGCTTTCTTT. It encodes CASSQSGGTEAFF.

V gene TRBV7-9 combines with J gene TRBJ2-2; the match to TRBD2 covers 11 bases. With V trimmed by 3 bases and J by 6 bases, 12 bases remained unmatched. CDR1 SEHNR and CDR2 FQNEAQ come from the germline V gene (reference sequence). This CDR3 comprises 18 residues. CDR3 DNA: TGTGCCAGCAGCTTTGAGACTGGGACTAGCGGAAAATCCGGGGAGCTGTTTTTT. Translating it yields CASSFETGTSGKSGELFF. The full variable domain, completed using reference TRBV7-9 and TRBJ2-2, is DTGVSQNPRHKITKRGQNVTFRCDPISEHNRLYWYRQTLGQGPEFLTYFQNEAQLEKSRLLSDRFSAERPKGSFSTLEIQRTEQGDSAMYLCASSFETGTSGKSGELFFGEGSRLTVL.

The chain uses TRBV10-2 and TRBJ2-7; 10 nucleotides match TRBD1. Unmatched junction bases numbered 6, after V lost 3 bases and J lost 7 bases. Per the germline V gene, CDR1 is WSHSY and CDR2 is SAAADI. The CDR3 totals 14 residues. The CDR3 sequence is CASSERTGGREQYF. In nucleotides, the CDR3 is TGCGCCAGCAGTGAAAGGACAGGGGGACGGGAGCAGTACTTC.

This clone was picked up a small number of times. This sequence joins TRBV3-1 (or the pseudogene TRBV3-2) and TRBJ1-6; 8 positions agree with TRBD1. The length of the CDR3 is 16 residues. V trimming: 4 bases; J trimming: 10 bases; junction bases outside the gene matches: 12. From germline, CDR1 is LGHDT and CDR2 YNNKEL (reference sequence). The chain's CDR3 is CASSLPAGTGKSPLHF. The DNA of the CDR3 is TGTGCCAGCAGCCTCCCGGCCGGGACAGGCAAATCACCCCTCCACTTT.

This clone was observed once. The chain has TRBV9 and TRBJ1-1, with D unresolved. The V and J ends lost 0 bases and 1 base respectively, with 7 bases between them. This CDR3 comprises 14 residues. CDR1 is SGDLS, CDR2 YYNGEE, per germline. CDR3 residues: CASSVGAENTEAFF. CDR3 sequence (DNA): TGTGCCAGCAGCGTAGGGGCAGAGAACACTGAAGCTTTCTTT.

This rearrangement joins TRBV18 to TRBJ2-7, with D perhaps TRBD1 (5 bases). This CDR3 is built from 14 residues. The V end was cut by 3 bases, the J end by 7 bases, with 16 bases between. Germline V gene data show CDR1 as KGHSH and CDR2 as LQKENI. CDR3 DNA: TGTGCCAGCTCACCCCCGGGCAGGGTGGGAGAGCAGTACTTC. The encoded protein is CASSPPGRVGEQYF.

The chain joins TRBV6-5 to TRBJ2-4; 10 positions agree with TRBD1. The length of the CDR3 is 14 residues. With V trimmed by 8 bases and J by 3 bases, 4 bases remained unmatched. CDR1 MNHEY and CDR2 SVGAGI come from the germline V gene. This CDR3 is CASVGTGDKNIQYF. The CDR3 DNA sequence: TGTGCCAGCGTCGGGACAGGGGACAAAAACATTCAGTACTTC.

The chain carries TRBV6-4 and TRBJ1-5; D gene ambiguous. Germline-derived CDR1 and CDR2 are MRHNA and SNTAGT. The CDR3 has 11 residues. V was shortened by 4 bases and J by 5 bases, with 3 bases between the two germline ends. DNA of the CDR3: TGTGCCAGCAGTGGAGATCAGCCCCAGCATTTT. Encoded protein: CASSGDQPQHF.

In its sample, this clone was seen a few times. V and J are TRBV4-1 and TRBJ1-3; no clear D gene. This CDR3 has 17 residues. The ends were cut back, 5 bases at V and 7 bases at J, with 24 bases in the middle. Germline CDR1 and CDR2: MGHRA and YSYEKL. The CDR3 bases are TGCGCCAGCAGCTACGGAAGCCTGAGGACGGGTGGGAACACCATATATTTT. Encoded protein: CASSYGSLRTGGNTIYF.

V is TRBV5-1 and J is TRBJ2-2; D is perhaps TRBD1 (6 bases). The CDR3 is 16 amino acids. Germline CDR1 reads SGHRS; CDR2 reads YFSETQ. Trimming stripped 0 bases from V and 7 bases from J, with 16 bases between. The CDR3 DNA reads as TGCGCCAGCAGCTTGGTGGGGGCGCGGTCAGGCGGGGAGCTGTTTTTT. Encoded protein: CASSLVGARSGGELFF.

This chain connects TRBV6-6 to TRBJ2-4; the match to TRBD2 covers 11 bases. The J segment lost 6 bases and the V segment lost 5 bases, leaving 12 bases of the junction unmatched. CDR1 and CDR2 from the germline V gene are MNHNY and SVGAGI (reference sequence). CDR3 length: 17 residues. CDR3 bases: TGTGCCAGCAGTCCCTCCGGACTAGCGGGCATTCCAAACATTCAGTACTTC. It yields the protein CASSPSGLAGIPNIQYF.

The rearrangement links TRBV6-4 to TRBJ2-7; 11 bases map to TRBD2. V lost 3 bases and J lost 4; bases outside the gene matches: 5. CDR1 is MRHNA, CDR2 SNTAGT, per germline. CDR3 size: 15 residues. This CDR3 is CASSELAGAQYEQYF. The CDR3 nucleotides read TGTGCCAGCAGTGAACTAGCGGGGGCCCAGTACGAGCAGTACTTC.

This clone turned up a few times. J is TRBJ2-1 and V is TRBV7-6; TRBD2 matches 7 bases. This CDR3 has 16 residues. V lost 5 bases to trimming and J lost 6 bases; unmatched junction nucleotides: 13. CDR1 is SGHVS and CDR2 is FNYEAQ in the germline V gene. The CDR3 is CASSNDQRDRGNEQFF. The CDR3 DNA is TGTGCCAGCAGCAACGACCAGCGGGATCGTGGCAATGAGCAGTTCTTC.

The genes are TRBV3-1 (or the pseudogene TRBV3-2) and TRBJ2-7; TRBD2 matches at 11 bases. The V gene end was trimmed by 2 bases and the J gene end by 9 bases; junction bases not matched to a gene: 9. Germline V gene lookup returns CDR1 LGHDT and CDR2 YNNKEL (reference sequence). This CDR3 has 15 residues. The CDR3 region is CASSQSTSGGAVQYF. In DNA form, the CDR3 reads TGTGCCAGCAGCCAAAGCACTAGCGGGGGAGCGGTGCAGTACTTC.

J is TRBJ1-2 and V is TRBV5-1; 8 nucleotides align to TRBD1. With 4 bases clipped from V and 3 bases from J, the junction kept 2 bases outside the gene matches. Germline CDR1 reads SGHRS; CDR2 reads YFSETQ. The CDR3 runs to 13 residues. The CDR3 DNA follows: TGCGCCAGCAGCCCGGACAGGGACTATGGCTACACCTTC. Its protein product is CASSPDRDYGYTF. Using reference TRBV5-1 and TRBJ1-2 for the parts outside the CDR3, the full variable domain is KAGVTQTPRYLIKTRGQQVTLSCSPISGHRSVSWYQQTPGQGLQFLFEYFSETQRNKGNFPGRFSGRQFSNSRSEMNVSTLELGDSALYLCASSPDRDYGYTFGSGTRLTVV.

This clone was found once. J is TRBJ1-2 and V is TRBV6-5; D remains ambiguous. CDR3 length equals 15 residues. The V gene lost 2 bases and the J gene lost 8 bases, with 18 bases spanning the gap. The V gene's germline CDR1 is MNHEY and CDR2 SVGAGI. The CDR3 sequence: CASSYLGPVPGGYTF. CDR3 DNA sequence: TGTGCCAGCAGTTACCTAGGACCGGTTCCTGGGGGCTACACCTTC.